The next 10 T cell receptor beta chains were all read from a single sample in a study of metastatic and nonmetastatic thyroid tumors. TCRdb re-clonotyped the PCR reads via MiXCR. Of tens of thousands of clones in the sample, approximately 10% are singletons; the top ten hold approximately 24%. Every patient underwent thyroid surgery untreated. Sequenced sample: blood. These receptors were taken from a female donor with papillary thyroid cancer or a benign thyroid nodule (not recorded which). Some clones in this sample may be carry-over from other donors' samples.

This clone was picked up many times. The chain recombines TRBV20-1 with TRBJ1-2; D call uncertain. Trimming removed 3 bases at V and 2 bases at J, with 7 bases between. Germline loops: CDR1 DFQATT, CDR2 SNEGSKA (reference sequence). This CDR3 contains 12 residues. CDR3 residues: CSASGENYGYTF. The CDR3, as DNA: TGCAGTGCTAGCGGGGAGAACTATGGCTACACCTTC.

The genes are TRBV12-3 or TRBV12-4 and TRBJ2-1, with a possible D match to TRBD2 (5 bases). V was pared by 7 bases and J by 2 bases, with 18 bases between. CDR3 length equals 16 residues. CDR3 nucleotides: TGTGCCAGCACCCAGACTATCGGCATGGCCTACAATGAGCAGTTCTTC. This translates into CASTQTIGMAYNEQFF.

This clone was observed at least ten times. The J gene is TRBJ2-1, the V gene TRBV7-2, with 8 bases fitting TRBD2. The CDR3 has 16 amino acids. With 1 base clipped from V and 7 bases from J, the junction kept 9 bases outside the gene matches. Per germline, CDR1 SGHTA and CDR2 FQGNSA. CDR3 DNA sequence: TGTGCCAGCAGCTTAGTTCCGGGAGGGCCGGGGAATGAGCAGTTCTTC. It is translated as CASSLVPGGPGNEQFF.

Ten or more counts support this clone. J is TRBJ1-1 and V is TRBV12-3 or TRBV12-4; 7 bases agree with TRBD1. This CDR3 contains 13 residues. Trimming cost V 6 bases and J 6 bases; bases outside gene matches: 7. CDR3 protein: CASSARDSAEAFF. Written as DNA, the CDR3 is TGTGCCAGCAGCGCCCGGGACAGTGCTGAAGCTTTCTTT.

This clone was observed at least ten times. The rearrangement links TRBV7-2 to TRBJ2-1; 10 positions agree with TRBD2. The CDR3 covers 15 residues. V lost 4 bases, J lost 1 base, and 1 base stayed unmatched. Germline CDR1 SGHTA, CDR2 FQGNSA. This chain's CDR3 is CASSSTSGSYNEQFF. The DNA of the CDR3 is TGTGCCAGCAGCTCGACTAGCGGGTCCTACAATGAGCAGTTCTTC.

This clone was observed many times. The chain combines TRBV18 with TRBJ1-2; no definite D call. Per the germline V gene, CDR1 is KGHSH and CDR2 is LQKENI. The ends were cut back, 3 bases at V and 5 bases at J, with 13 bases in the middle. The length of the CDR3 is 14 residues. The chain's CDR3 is CASSPARDWYGYTF. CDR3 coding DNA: TGTGCCAGCTCACCCGCAAGGGATTGGTATGGCTACACCTTC.

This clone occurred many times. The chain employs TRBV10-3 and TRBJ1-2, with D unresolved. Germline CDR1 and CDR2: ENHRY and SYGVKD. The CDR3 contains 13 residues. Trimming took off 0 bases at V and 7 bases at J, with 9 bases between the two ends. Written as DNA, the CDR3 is TGTGCCATCAGTGAGTCAGGATCGGGTGGCTACACCTTC. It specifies CAISESGSGGYTF.

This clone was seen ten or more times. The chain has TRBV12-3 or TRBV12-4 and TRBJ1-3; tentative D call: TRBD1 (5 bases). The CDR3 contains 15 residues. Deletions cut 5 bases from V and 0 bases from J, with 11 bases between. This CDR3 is CASSRDGSSGNTIYF. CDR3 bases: TGTGCCAGCAGTAGGGACGGCAGCTCTGGAAACACCATATATTTT.

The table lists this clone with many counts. Here the CDR3 reads CSARPLSGTPYEQYF. The CDR3 DNA is TGCAGTGCTAGACCATTATCCGGGACCCCCTACGAGCAGTACTTC. The chain carries TRBV20-1 and TRBJ2-7; D possibly uses TRBD1 or TRBD2 (5 bases each). The CDR3 length is 15 residues. Per germline, CDR1 DFQATT and CDR2 SNEGSKA (reference sequence). V lost 2 bases, J lost 2 bases, and 16 bases lay in between.

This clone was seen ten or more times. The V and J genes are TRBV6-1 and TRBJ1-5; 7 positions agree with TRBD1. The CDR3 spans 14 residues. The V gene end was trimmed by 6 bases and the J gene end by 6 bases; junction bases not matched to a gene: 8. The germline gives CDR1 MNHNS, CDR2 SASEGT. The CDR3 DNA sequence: TGTGCCAGCAGACCGACAGGGAATGGTCAGCCCCAGCATTTT. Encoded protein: CASRPTGNGQPQHF.